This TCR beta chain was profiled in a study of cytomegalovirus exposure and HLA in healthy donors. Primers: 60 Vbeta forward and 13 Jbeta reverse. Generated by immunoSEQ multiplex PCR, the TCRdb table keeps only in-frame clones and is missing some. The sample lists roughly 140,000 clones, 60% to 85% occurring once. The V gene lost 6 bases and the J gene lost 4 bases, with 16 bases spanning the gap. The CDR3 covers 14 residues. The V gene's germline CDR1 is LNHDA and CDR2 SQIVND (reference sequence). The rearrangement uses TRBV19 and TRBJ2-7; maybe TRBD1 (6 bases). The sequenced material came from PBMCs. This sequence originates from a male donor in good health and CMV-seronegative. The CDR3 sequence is CASSPGVSSYEQYF. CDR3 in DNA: TGTGCCAGTAGCCCAGGGGTCTCGTCGTACGAGCAGTACTTC.